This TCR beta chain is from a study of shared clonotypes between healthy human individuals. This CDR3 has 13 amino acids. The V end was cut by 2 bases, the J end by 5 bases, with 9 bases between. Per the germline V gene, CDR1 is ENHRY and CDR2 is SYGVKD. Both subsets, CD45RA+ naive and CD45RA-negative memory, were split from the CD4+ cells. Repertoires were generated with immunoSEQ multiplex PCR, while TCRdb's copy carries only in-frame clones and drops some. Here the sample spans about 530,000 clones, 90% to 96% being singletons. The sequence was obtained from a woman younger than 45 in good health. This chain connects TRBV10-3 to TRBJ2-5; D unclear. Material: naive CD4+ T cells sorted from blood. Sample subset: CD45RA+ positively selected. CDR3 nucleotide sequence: TGTGCCATCAGTGAGGGCTACTTGGAGACCCAGTACTTC. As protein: CAISEGYLETQYF.